This T cell receptor beta chain appears in the sequencing data of a study of blood T cell repertoires in COVID-19. Here immunoSEQ multiplex PCR was the method, and the copy in TCRdb shows in-frame clones only, minus some. This table holds about 3,800 clones, about nine tenths found once. This clone was detected once. The CDR3 consists of 16 residues. The germline V gene has CDR1 LNHDA and CDR2 SQIVND (reference sequence). The V and J ends lost 5 bases and 9 bases, in that order; junction bases with no gene match: 15. This chain joins TRBV19 and TRBJ2-2; TRBD1 aligns across 7 bases. Sequenced: peripheral blood. This clonotype originated in a man aged 50 or older with active COVID-19. CDR3 protein: CASSSSEGAFIRELFF. DNA of the CDR3: TGTGCCAGTAGTTCCAGTGAGGGGGCGTTCATCCGGGAGCTGTTTTTT.